These 8 T cell receptor beta chains were sequenced from one sample in a study of CD8 T cells in ankylosing spondylitis. A single record per CDR3 protein comes from TCRdb applying MiXCR to the 5' RACE reads. Of some 200,000 distinct CDR3 sequences in the sample, roughly 24% are singletons; the top ten hold about 6.2%. Input material: blood, either unsorted or a sorted T cell fraction (not recorded which). Receptors were obtained from a male donor with ankylosing spondylitis or in good health (not recorded which).

This clonotype was recorded many times. V and J are TRBV5-6 and TRBJ2-7; D unresolved. V was cut by 4 bases and J by 3 bases, with 14 bases left in between. This CDR3 spans 14 amino acids. Germline CDR1 and CDR2: SGHDT and YYEEEE. This CDR3 is CASSAGRKVYEQYF. Here the CDR3 DNA reads TGTGCCAGCAGCGCCGGACGGAAAGTCTACGAGCAGTACTTC. The whole variable domain, filled in from reference TRBV5-6 and TRBJ2-7, reads DAGVTQSPTHLIKTRGQQVTLRCSPKSGHDTVSWYQQALGQGPQFIFQYYEEEERQRGNFPDRFSGHQFPNYSSELNVNALLLGDSALYLCASSAGRKVYEQYFGPGTRLTVT.

This clonotype was found many times. The CDR3 loop is CASSKGLAGGYTGELFF. CDR3 bases: TGCGCCAGCAGCAAGGGACTAGCGGGAGGTTACACCGGGGAGCTGTTTTTT. The gene calls are TRBV5-1 and TRBJ2-2; 15 bases map to TRBD2. The V gene's germline CDR1 is SGHRS and CDR2 YFSETQ. This CDR3 has 17 amino acids. J was trimmed by 3 bases and V by 4 bases; bases with no gene match: 4.

At least ten counts were recorded for this clonotype. This chain joins TRBV7-2 and TRBJ1-2; maybe TRBD1 (5 bases). Germline loops: CDR1 SGHTA, CDR2 FQGNSA. Trimming removed 5 bases at V and 5 bases at J, with 15 bases between. CDR3 length: 14 amino acids. As DNA, the CDR3 is TGTGCCAGCAGCCTGCGACAGTCCGAGTATGGCTACACCTTC. This codes for CASSLRQSEYGYTF. The variable domain in full, with the rest retrieved from reference TRBV7-2 and TRBJ1-2, is GAGVSQSPSNKVTEKGKDVELRCDPISGHTALYWYRQSLGQGLEFLIYFQGNSAPDKSGLPSDRFSAERTGGSVSTLTIQRTQQEDSAVYLCASSLRQSEYGYTFGSGTRLTVV.

This clonotype was found a few times. The rearrangement joins TRBV5-1 to TRBJ1-4; TRBD1 might be the D (6 bases). Germline V gene lookup returns CDR1 SGHRS and CDR2 YFSETQ. This CDR3 comprises 14 residues. V was pared by 4 bases and J by 5 bases, with 12 bases between. The CDR3 loop is CASSAGQLNEKLFF. CDR3 DNA: TGCGCCAGCAGCGCTGGACAGTTAAATGAAAAACTGTTTTTT.

This clonotype was counted at least ten times. The chain carries TRBV20-1 and TRBJ2-7; D gene unclear. Germline V gene lookup returns CDR1 DFQATT and CDR2 SNEGSKA (reference sequence). The ends were cut back, 6 bases at V and 5 bases at J, with 11 bases in the middle. The length of the CDR3 is 11 residues. CDR3 region: CSARTRHEQYF. The CDR3, as DNA: TGCAGTGCGAGGACCAGGCACGAGCAGTACTTC.

As regards this clonotype: A much larger clone differs by one base, so this may be a read error. The rearrangement joins TRBV7-2 to TRBJ2-7, with 7 nucleotides matching TRBD1. The CDR3 is 15 residues long. Germline CDR1 reads SGHTA; CDR2 reads FQGNSA. CDR3 nucleotides: TGTGACAGCAGCCGTCAGACAGGGATGGAGGACGAGCAGTACTTC. It is translated as CDSSRQTGMEDEQYF.

This clonotype has ten or more counts. The V and J genes are TRBV4-2 and TRBJ2-5, with a weak D call TRBD2 (6 bases). CDR1 LGHNA and CDR2 YNFKEQ come from the germline V gene. Deletions cut 0 bases from V and 2 bases from J, with 16 bases between. There are 17 residues in the CDR3. The CDR3 loop is CASSQEGGQARQETQYF. CDR3 bases: TGTGCCAGCAGCCAAGAAGGAGGGCAGGCCAGACAAGAGACCCAGTACTTC.

The chain links TRBV2 to TRBJ2-5, with D possibly being TRBD1 or TRBD2 (7 bases each). The CDR3 is 14 amino acids. Trimming took off 7 bases at V and 5 bases at J, with 17 bases between the two ends. Germline V CDR1 and CDR2: SNHLY, FYNNEI. This CDR3 reads CASTLQGRGETQYF. CDR3 coding DNA: TGTGCCAGCACTTTACAGGGGAGGGGGGAGACCCAGTACTTC.